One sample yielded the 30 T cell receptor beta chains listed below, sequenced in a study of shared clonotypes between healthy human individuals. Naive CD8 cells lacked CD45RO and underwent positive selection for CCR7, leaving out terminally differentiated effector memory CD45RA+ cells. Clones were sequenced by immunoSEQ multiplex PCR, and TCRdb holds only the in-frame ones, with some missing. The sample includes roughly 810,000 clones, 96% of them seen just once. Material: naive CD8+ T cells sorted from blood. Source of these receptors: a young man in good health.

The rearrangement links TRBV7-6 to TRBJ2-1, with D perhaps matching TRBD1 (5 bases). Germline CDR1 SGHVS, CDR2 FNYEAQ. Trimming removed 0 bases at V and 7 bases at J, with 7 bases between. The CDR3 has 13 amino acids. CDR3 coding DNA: TGTGCCAGCAGCTTAGCGGGGCGGAATGAGCAGTTCTTC. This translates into CASSLAGRNEQFF.

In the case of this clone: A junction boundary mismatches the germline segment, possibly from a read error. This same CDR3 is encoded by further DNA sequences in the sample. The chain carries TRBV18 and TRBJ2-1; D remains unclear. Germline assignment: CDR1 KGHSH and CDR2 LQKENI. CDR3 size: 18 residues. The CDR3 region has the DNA TGTGCCAGCTCGCCACAGCTGCCCCCTAGTGTGCCCTACAATGAGCAGTTCTTC. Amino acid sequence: CASSPQLPPSVPYNEQFF.

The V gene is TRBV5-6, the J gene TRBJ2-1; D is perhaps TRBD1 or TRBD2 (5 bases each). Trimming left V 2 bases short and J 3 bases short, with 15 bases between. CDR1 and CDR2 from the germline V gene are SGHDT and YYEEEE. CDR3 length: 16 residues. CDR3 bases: TGTGCCAGCAGCTTTATGTGGGAGCAGGGCTACAATGAGCAGTTCTTC. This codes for CASSFMWEQGYNEQFF.

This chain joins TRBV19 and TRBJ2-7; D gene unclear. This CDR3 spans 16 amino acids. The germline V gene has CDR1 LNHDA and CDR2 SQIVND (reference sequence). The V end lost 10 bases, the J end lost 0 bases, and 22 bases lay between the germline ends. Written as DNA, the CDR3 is TGTGCCACCCTCCCCTCCCAGGCCTTCCTCTCCTACGAGCAGTACTTC. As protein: CATLPSQAFLSYEQYF. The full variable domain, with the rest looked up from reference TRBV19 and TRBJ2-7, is DGGITQSPKYLFRKEGQNVTLSCEQNLNHDAMYWYRQDPGQGLRLIYYSQIVNDFQKGDIAEGYSVSREKKESFPLTVTSAQKNPTAFYLCATLPSQAFLSYEQYFGPGTRLTVT.

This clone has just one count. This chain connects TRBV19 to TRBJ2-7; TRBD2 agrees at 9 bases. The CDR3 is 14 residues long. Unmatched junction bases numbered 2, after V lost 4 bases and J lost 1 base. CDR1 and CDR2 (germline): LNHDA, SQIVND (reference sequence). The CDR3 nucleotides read TGTGCCAGTAGTAGCAGCGGGGGGTCCTACGAGCAGTACTTC. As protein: CASSSSGGSYEQYF.

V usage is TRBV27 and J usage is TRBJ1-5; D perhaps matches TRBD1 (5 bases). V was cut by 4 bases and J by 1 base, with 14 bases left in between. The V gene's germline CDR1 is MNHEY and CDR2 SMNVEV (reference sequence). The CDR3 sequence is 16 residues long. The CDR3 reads CASSSQGASSNQPQHF. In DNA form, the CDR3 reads TGTGCCAGCAGTTCCCAAGGGGCAAGCAGCAATCAGCCCCAGCATTTT.

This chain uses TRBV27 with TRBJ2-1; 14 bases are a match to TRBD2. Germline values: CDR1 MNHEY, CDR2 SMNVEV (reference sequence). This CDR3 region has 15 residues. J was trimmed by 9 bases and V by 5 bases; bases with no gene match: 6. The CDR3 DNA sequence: TGTGCCAGCAGTCCGGGACTAGCGGGAGTCAGTGAGCAGTTCTTC. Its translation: CASSPGLAGVSEQFF.

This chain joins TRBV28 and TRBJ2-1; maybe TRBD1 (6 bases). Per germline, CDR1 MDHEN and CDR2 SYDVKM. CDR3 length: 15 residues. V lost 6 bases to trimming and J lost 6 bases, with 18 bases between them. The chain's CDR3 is CASSRTAQGFNEQFF. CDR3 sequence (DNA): TGTGCCAGCAGCCGAACCGCACAGGGATTCAATGAGCAGTTCTTC.

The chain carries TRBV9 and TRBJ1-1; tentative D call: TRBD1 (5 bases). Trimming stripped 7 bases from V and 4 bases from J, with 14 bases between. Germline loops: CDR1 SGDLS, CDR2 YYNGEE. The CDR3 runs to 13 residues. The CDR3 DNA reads TGTGCCAGCGGTGGGGGAGGGGCCACTGAAGCTTTCTTT. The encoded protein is CASGGGGATEAFF.

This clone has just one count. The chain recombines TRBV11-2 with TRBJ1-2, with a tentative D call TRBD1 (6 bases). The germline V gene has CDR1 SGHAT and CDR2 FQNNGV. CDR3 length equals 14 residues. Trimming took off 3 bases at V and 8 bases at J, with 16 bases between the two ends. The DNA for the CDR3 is TGTGCCAGCAGCTTCGACTCAGGGGTATACGGCTACACCTTC. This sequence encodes CASSFDSGVYGYTF.

In DNA form, the CDR3 reads TGTGCCAGCAGCTCTCTCGGTAGGGAGCAGTACTTC. Protein sequence: CASSSLGREQYF. The V and J genes are TRBV7-2 and TRBJ2-7; no clear D. Trimming took off 4 bases at V and 7 bases at J, with 11 bases between the two ends. This CDR3 has 12 amino acids. Germline V gene data show CDR1 as SGHTA and CDR2 as FQGNSA.

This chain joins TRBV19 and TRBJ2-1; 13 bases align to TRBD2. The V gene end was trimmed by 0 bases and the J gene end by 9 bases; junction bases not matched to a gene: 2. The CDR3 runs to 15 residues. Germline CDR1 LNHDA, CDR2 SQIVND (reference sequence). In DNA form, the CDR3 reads TGTGCCAGTAGTATAGATCGACTAGCGGGAGGTGAGCAGTTCTTC. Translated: CASSIDRLAGGEQFF. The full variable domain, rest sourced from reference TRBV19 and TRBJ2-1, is DGGITQSPKYLFRKEGQNVTLSCEQNLNHDAMYWYRQDPGQGLRLIYYSQIVNDFQKGDIAEGYSVSREKKESFPLTVTSAQKNPTAFYLCASSIDRLAGGEQFFGPGTRLTVL.

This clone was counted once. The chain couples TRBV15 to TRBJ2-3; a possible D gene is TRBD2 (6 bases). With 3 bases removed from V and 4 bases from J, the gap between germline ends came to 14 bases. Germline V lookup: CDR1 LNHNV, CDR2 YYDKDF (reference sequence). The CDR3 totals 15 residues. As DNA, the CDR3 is TGTGCCACCAGCAGTGTCGGGAGACCATCAGATACGCAGTATTTT. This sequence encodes CATSSVGRPSDTQYF.

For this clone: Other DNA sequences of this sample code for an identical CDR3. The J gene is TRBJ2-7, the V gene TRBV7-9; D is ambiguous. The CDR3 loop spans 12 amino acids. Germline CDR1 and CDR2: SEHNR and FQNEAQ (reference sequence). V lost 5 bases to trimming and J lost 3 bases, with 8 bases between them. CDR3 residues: CASSLNSYEQYF. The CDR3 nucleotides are TGTGCCAGCAGCCTAAACAGCTACGAGCAGTACTTC. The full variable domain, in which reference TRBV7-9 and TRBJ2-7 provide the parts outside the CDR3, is DTGVSQNPRHKITKRGQNVTFRCDPISEHNRLYWYRQTLGQGPEFLTYFQNEAQLEKSRLLSDRFSAERPKGSFSTLEIQRTEQGDSAMYLCASSLNSYEQYFGPGTRLTVT.

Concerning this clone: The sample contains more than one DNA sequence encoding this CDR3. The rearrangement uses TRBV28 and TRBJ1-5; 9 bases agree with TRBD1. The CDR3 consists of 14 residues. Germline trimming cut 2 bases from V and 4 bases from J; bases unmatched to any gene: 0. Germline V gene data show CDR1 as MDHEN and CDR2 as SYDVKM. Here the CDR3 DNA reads TGTGCCAGCAGTTTAGGACAGGGGAATCAGCCCCAGCATTTT. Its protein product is CASSLGQGNQPQHF. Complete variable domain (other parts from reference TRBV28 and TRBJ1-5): DVKVTQSSRYLVKRTGEKVFLECVQDMDHENMFWYRQDPGLGLRLIYFSYDVKMKEKGDIPEGYSVSREKKERFSLILESASTNQTSMYLCASSLGQGNQPQHFGDGTRLSIL.

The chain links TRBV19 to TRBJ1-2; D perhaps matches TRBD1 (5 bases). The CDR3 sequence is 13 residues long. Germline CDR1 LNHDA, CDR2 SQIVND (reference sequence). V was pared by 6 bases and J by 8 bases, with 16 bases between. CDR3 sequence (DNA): TGTGCCAGTAGGGACGGACACGGGATGGGCTACACCTTC. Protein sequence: CASRDGHGMGYTF.

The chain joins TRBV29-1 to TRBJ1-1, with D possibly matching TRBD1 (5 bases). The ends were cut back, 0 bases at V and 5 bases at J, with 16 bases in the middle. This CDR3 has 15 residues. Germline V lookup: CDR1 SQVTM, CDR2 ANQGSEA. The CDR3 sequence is CSVEDLRVRWTEAFF. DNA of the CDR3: TGCAGCGTTGAAGATCTCAGGGTGCGGTGGACTGAAGCTTTCTTT.

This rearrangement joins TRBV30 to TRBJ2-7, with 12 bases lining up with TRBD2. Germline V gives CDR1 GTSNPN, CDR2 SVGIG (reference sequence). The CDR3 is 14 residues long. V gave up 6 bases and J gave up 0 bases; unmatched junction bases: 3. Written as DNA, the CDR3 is TGTGCCTGTTTGACTAGCGGGAGCTCCTACGAGCAGTACTTC. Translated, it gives CACLTSGSSYEQYF.

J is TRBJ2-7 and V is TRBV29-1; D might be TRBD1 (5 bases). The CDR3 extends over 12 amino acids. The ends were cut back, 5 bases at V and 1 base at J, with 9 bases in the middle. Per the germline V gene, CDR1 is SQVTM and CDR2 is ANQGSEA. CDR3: CSVLGRSYEQYF. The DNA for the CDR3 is TGCAGCGTTTTGGGGCGTTCCTACGAGCAGTACTTC.

Written as DNA, the CDR3 is TGTGCCAGCAGTGCAGAGACTAGCGGGAGTCCTGGGGGCACAGATACGCAGTATTTT. Translated: CASSAETSGSPGGTDTQYF. The chain combines TRBV27 with TRBJ2-3, with 12 positions matching TRBD2. With V trimmed by 5 bases and J by 1 base, 13 bases remained unmatched. CDR3 length: 19 amino acids. Germline loops: CDR1 MNHEY, CDR2 SMNVEV (reference sequence).

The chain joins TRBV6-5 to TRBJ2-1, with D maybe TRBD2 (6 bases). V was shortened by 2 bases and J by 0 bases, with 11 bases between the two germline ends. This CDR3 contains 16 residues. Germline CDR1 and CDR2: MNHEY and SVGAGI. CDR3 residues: CASSYGTSSSYNEQFF. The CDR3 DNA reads TGTGCCAGCAGTTACGGGACTTCTAGCTCCTACAATGAGCAGTTCTTC.

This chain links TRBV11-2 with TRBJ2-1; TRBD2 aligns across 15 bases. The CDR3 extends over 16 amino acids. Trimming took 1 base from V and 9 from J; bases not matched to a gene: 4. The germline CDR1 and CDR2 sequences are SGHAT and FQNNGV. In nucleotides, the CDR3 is TGTGCCAGCAGCTTAGGGACTAGCGGGAGGGCCGGTGAGCAGTTCTTC. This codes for CASSLGTSGRAGEQFF.

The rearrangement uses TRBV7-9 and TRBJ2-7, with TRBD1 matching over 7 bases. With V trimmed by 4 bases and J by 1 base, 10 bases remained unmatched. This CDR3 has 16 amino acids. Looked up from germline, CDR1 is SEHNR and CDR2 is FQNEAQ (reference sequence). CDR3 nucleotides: TGTGCCAGCAGCTCCGAATACAGGGGACATTCCTACGAGCAGTACTTC. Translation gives CASSSEYRGHSYEQYF.

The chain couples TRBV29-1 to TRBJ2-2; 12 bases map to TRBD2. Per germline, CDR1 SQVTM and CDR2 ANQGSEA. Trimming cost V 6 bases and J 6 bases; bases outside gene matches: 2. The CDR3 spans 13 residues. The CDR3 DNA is TGCAGCGTGCCTAGCGGGAGGGCCGGGGAGCTGTTTTTT. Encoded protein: CSVPSGRAGELFF.

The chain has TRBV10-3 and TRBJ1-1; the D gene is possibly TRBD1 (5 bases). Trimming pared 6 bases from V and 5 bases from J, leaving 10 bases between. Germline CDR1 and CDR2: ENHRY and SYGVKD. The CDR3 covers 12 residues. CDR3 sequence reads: CAIRGTGTEAFF. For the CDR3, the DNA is TGTGCCATCAGGGGGACGGGTACTGAAGCTTTCTTT.

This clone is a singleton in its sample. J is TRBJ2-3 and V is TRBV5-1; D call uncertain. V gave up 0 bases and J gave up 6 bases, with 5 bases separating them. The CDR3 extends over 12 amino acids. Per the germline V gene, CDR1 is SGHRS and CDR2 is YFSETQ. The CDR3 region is CASSLVRDTQYF. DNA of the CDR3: TGCGCCAGCAGCTTGGTTAGGGATACGCAGTATTTT. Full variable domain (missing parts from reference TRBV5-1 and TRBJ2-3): KAGVTQTPRYLIKTRGQQVTLSCSPISGHRSVSWYQQTPGQGLQFLFEYFSETQRNKGNFPGRFSGRQFSNSRSEMNVSTLELGDSALYLCASSLVRDTQYFGPGTRLTVL.

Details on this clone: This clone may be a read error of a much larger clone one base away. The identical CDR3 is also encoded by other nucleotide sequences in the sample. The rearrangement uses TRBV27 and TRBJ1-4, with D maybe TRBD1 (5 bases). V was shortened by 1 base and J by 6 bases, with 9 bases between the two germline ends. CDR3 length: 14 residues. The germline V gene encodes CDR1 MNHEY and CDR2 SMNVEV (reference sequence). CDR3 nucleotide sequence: TGTGCCAGCAGTTTATTAGGGGAAGATGAAAAACTGTTTTTT. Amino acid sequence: CASSLLGEDEKLFF.

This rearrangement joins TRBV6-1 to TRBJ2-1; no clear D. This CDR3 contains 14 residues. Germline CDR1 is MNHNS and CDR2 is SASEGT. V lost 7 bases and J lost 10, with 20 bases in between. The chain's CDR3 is CASIEGGFPYEQFF. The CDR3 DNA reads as TGTGCCAGCATCGAAGGTGGGTTTCCCTACGAGCAGTTCTTC.

DNA for the CDR3: TGTGCCAGCAGCTTAGATTGGGAGGGGGCGGACCCCCCGAACACTGAAGCTTTCTTT. This encodes CASSLDWEGADPPNTEAFF. This chain links TRBV11-2 with TRBJ1-1; 7 bases line up with TRBD1. V gave up 0 bases and J gave up 1 base; unmatched junction bases: 14. Germline-derived CDR1 and CDR2 are SGHAT and FQNNGV. The CDR3 has 19 residues. Supplemented by reference TRBV11-2 and TRBJ1-1, the full variable domain reads EAGVAQSPRYKIIEKRQSVAFWCNPISGHATLYWYQQILGQGPKLLIQFQNNGVVDDSQLPKDRFSAERLKGVDSTLKIQPAKLEDSAVYLCASSLDWEGADPPNTEAFFGQGTRLTVV.

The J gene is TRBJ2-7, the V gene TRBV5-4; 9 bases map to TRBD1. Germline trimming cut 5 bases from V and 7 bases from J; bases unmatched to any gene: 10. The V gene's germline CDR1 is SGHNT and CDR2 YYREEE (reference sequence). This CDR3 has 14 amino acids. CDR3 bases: TGTGCCAGCAGTGCGGGACAGGGACCTCTTGAGCAGTACTTC. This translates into CASSAGQGPLEQYF.